This TCR beta chain was recorded in a study of blood T cell repertoires in COVID-19. Study context: Both acute and convalescent COVID-19 samples were obtained from the United States, Italy and Spain. T cells, B-cell-depleted T cells, or PBMCs supplied cDNA or gDNA.

This clone was seen a single time. Germline V lookup: CDR1 SGHNT, CDR2 YYREEE (reference sequence). V shed 4 bases, J shed 1 base, and the junction held 7 bases outside the gene matches. This CDR3 contains 17 residues. Authors' processing steps: Amplifying reference gene primers gave estimates of nucleated cell counts. Produced via immunoSEQ multiplex PCR; TCRdb's table is partial and in-frame only. The V and J calls and clone size come from that table; D and trimming were worked out from the DNA. The sample shows approximately 130,000 clones, 88% of them seen only once. This chain joins TRBV5-4 and TRBJ2-5; 13 positions match TRBD2. The TCR sequence derives from a man aged 45-65 years with acute or convalescent COVID-19. The sequencing sample was made of peripheral blood. CDR3 coding DNA: TGTGCCAGCAGCCCGGGACTAGCGGGACCCTCCCAAGAGACCCAGTACTTC. Protein: CASSPGLAGPSQETQYF.